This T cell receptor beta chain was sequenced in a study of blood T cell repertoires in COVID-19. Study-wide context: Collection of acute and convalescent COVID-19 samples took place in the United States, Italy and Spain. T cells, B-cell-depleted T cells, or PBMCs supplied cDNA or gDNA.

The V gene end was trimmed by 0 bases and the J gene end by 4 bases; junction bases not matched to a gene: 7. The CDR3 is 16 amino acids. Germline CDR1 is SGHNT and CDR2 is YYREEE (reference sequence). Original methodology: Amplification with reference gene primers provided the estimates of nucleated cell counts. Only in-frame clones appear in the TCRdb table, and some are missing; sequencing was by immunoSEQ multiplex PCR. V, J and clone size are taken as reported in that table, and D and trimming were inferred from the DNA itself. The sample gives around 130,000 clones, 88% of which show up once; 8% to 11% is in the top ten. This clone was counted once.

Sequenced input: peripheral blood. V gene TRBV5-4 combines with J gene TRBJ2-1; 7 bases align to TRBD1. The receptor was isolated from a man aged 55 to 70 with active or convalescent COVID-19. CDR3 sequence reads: CASSLADRVGYNEQFF. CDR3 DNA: TGTGCCAGCAGCTTGGCAGACAGGGTGGGATACAATGAGCAGTTCTTC.